The 7 T cell receptor beta chains below were found in one sample sequenced in a study of CD8+CD57+ T cells in acquired aplastic anemia. Investigators profiled TCR beta VDJ and CDR3 from genomic DNA template. TCRdb itself ran the reads through MiXCR, one entry per CDR3 protein. There are roughly 40,000 distinct CDR3 sequences in the sample; about 65% occur only once, and around a quarter lies in the top ten. Material for sequencing was sorted CD4+, CD8+, or CD8+CD57+ T cells (not recorded which) from PBMCs. Every receptor here comes from a human donor in good health, serving as a control.

J is TRBJ2-1 and V is TRBV20-1; D not certain. This CDR3 is built from 12 residues. Germline V gene sequence: CDR1 DFQATT, CDR2 SNEGSKA (reference sequence). V dropped 4 bases and J dropped 4 bases, with 8 bases sitting between them. CDR3 region: CSATTYYNEQFF. DNA for the CDR3: TGCAGTGCTACGACTTATTACAATGAGCAGTTCTTC.

The chain has TRBV2 and TRBJ1-2, with TRBD1 identical over 7 bases. From germline, CDR1 is SNHLY and CDR2 FYNNEI. The J segment lost 10 bases and the V segment lost 1 base, leaving 6 bases of the junction unmatched. There are 13 residues in the CDR3. The CDR3 loop reads CASSEVGTALYTF. The CDR3 DNA sequence: TGTGCCAGCAGTGAAGTCGGGACAGCCCTCTACACCTTC.

The chain has TRBV9 and TRBJ2-2; 16 nucleotides align to TRBD2. Germline CDR1 is SGDLS and CDR2 is YYNGEE. After removal of 0 bases from V and 5 bases from J, the junction contained 7 bases not matched to a gene. The CDR3 is 19 amino acids. As DNA, the CDR3 is TGTGCCAGCAGCGTAGTGGGACTAGCGGGGGGGCTAGGGACCGGGGAGCTGTTTTTT. Translating it yields CASSVVGLAGGLGTGELFF.

This clonotype appeared a single time. The chain couples TRBV10-3 to TRBJ1-2; 9 nucleotides line up with TRBD1. Germline V gene data show CDR1 as ENHRY and CDR2 as SYGVKD. This CDR3 comprises 17 residues. V was clipped by 4 bases and J by 3 bases; unmatched bases: 12. CDR3 amino acids: CAISGGTGTGLDYGYTF. In nucleotides, the CDR3 is TGTGCCATCAGTGGTGGTACCGGGACAGGGTTGGACTATGGCTACACCTTC.

V gene TRBV4-2 combines with J gene TRBJ2-2; the match to TRBD2 covers 13 bases. This CDR3 is built from 17 residues. Looked up from germline, CDR1 is LGHNA and CDR2 is YNFKEQ. V lost 2 bases, J lost 6 bases, and 6 bases stayed unmatched. In DNA form, the CDR3 reads TGTGCCAGCAGCCAAATCCGGACTAGCGGGAGTGCCGGGGAGCTGTTTTTT. Its protein product is CASSQIRTSGSAGELFF.

By proportion, this clonotype is medium-sized. The chain carries TRBV29-1 and TRBJ2-1; 7 nucleotides agree with TRBD2. The ends lost 4 bases at V and 4 bases at J; junction bases unmatched: 4. Germline V gene data show CDR1 as SQVTM and CDR2 as ANQGSEA. CDR3 length: 13 amino acids. Here the CDR3 reads CSVGQGGYNEQFF. In nucleotides, the CDR3 is TGCAGCGTTGGGCAGGGAGGGTACAATGAGCAGTTCTTC.

The chain has TRBV10-3 and TRBJ1-2, with D uncertain. V dropped 3 bases and J dropped 3 bases, with 11 bases sitting between them. CDR1 and CDR2 from the germline V gene are ENHRY and SYGVKD. This CDR3 has 14 amino acids. The CDR3 nucleotides are TGTGCCATCAGTGATGGACGGAAGGACTATGGCTACACCTTC. As protein: CAISDGRKDYGYTF.